The clone carrying this T cell receptor (beta chain) occurred many times. Its antigen is not identified. Making the TCR beta libraries involved quantitative 5'-RACE with molecular barcodes. TCRdb recomputed calls from the 5' RACE reads with MiXCR, one row per CDR3 protein. The repertoire holds more than 400,000 distinct CDR3 sequences, with approximately 5% as singletons. Germline-derived CDR1 and CDR2 are MNHNS and SASEGT. The CDR3 spans 13 residues. J lost 4 bases, V lost 6 bases, and 4 bases had no gene match. This specimen comes from a study of CD8 T cells in ankylosing spondylitis. Notes on the study in general: CD8+ by phenotype, disease-linked clones were relatively rare in peripheral blood. The study looked at matched synovial fluid samples from ankylosing spondylitis patients. Disease-linked clones were reported to be significantly enriched there. Blood from ankylosing spondylitis patients appeared to carry a characteristic roughly 8-variant TCR beta motif. Previous work reported some of these motif variants in the synovial fluid and blood of reactive arthritis.

The sequenced sample was blood, either unsorted or a sorted T cell fraction (not recorded which). The receptor comes from a male donor with ankylosing spondylitis. The chain employs TRBV6-1 and TRBJ1-1; 8 bases are shared with TRBD1. The CDR3 sequence is CASSPGGRTEAFF. The CDR3 DNA reads TGTGCCAGCAGCCCAGGGGGCCGCACTGAAGCTTTCTTT.